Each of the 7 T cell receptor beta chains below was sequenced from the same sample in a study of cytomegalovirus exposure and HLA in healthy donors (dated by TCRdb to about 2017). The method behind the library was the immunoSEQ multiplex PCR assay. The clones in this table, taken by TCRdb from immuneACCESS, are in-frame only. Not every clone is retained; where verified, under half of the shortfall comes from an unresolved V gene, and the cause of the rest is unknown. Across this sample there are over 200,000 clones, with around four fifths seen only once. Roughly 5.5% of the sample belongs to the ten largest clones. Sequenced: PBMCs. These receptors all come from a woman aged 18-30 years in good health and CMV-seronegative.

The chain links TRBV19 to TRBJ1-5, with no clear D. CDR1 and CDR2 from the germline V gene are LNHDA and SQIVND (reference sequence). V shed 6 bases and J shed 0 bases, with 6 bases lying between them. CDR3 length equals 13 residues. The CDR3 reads CASRSGSNQPQHF. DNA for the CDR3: TGTGCCAGTAGATCAGGTAGCAATCAGCCCCAGCATTTT.

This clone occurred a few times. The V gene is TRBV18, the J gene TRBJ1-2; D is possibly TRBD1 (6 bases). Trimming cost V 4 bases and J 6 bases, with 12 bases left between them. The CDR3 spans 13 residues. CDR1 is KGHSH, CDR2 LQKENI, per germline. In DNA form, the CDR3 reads TGTGCCAGCTCACGAGAGGGGGTTGATGGCTACACCTTC. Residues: CASSREGVDGYTF.

The CDR3 reads CAWRKGGGEAEAFF. CDR3 coding DNA: TGTGCCTGGAGGAAGGGAGGGGGCGAGGCTGAAGCTTTCTTT. The chain has TRBV30 and TRBJ1-1; 7 nucleotides line up with TRBD1. Per germline, CDR1 GTSNPN and CDR2 SVGIG (reference sequence). The CDR3 has 14 residues. Trimming cost V 3 bases and J 6 bases; bases outside gene matches: 10.

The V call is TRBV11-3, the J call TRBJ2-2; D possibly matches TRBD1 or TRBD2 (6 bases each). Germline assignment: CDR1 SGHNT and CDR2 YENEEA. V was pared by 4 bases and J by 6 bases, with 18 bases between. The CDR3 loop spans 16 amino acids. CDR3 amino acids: CASSSGGGGRSGELFF. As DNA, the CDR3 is TGTGCCAGCAGCTCGGGCGGAGGGGGGCGATCCGGGGAGCTGTTTTTT.

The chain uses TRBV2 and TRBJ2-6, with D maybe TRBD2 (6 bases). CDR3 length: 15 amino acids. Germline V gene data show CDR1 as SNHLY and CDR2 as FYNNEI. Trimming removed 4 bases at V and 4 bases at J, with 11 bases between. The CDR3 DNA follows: TGTGCCAGCAGTGGGGCGGGGCTAGGGGCCAACGTCCTGACTTTC. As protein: CASSGAGLGANVLTF.

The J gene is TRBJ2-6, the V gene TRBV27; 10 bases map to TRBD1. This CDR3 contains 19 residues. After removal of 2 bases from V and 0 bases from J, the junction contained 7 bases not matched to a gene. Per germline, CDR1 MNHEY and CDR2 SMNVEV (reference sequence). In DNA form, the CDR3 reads TGTGCCAGCAGTTTAGCTCCGGGACAGGGGCTCTCTGGGGCCAACGTCCTGACTTTC. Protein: CASSLAPGQGLSGANVLTF.

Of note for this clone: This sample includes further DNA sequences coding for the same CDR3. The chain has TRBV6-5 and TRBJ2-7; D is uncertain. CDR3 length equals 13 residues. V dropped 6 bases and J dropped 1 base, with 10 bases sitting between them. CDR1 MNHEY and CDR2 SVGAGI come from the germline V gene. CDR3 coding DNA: TGTGCCAGCAGGCGCACAGCTTCCTACGAGCAGTACTTC. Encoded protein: CASRRTASYEQYF.